This T cell receptor (beta chain) was sequenced during a study of CD8+ T cells in alopecia areata. RNA, once extracted, was reverse transcribed into cDNA for use as the sequencing template. The table came from immunoSEQ multiplex PCR; TCRdb's copy has only in-frame clones and leaves some out. The sample holds around 120,000 clones, 35% to 45% seen once. Points from the study as a whole: Among patients, TCR sharing was less clear than in mice, a difference possibly due in part to HLA diversity in the patient population.

The trim removed 4 bases at V and 1 base at J, leaving 4 bases unmatched. CDR3 size: 15 residues. CDR1 is MNHEY and CDR2 is SMNVEV in the germline V gene (reference sequence). As for this clone: Its cognate antigen is unknown.

The TCR comes from a human donor with alopecia areata. Sequenced input: CD4+ T cells sorted from blood. The chain recombines TRBV27 with TRBJ2-3, with 8 bases aligning to TRBD1. This chain's CDR3 is CASSSPGQGTDTQYF. The CDR3 nucleotides read TGTGCCAGCAGTTCACCGGGACAGGGCACAGATACGCAGTATTTT.